The 32 T cell receptor delta chains reported below all come from one sample, sequenced in a study of γδ T cells in repeated Plasmodium falciparum infection. Vgamma9/Vdelta2+ and Vdelta2-negative gammadelta T cells were flow-sorted from PBMC for bulk sequencing. TCRdb reanalysed the multiplex PCR reads via CATT. The sample records under 60,000 delta-chain clones, approximately 1.5% being singletons. The sample consisted of gamma-delta T cells from blood. These receptors were taken from a pool of human donors (malaria-infected and uninfected, not separated).

DNA for the CDR3: TGTGCTCTTGGGGAAATACGGCCTTCCCGAACCTACTGGGGGTCTCCCCGCGTGAAAAAAGATAAACTCATCTTT. Translation gives CALGEIRPSRTYWGSPRVKKDKLIF. The chain carries TRDV1 and TRDJ1; 8 bases are shared with TRDD3. Matching the DNA to germline supplied the J gene, which TCRdb does not give. V shed 2 bases and J 5 bases; nucleotides not matched to a gene: 37. This CDR3 region has 25 residues. Germline CDR1 is TSWWSYY and CDR2 is QGS.

There are a few counts of this clone. This DNA translates differently at residues 16 and 17 from the TCRdb protein, which is that of a much larger clone; a read error is likely, and the protein shown is the DNA's own translation. This chain uses TRDV1 with TRDJ1; D perhaps matches TRDD3 (6 bases). There are 21 residues in the CDR3. Between the trimmed V and J ends, which lost 1 base and 10 bases, there was a span of 37 bases. Germline CDR1 and CDR2: TSWWSYY and QGS. The chain's CDR3 is CALGERERLHSNGGEMHRLIF. In DNA form, the CDR3 reads TGTGCTCTTGGGGAACGAGAGCGCCTACATTCGAACGGGGGGGAAATGCACAGACTCATCTTT.

This clone is medium-sized within its sample. The same CDR3 is also encoded by other DNA sequences in this sample. The genes are TRDV1 and TRDJ1, with D perhaps given as TRDD2 or TRDD3 (5 bases each). The ends were cut back, 3 bases at V and 0 bases at J, with 23 bases in the middle. The CDR3 has 19 residues. The germline gives CDR1 TSWWSYY, CDR2 QGS. CDR3 nucleotides: TGTGCTCTTGGGGACCCAAGTCCCTTCGGGAGGGGGTACACCGATAAACTCATCTTT. Its translation is CALGDPSPFGRGYTDKLIF.

By its share, this clone is medium-sized. V is TRDV1 and J is TRDJ1, with 10 nucleotides matching TRDD3. Trimming at V came to 8 bases and at J to 1 base, leaving 16 bases not matched to a gene. This CDR3 comprises 18 residues. The germline CDR1 and CDR2 sequences are TSWWSYY and QGS. The CDR3 DNA reads TGTGCTCTTTGGTGTCCCTATCTACTGGGGGATGGCACCGATAAACTCATCTTT. This codes for CALWCPYLLGDGTDKLIF.

This clone was counted at least ten times. TCRdb shows a much larger clone's protein in place of this DNA's translation, and the two differ at residue 6, likely through a read error; the protein shown is translated from the DNA. The rearrangement links TRDV1 to TRDJ1; D gene ambiguous. The CDR3 is 12 amino acids. V lost 2 bases to trimming and J lost 6 bases, with 7 bases between them. Germline assignment: CDR1 TSWWSYY and CDR2 QGS. The CDR3 DNA sequence: TGTGCTCTTGGGGAATCGCGGTATAAACTCATCTTT. This translates into CALGESRYKLIF.

A V gene of TRDV2 was called, but no J gene was assigned; TRDD3, the table's D call, was not compared with the DNA. CDR3 length equals 16 residues. Germline assignment: CDR1 GEAIGNYY and CDR2 EKD. The CDR3 loop reads CACDSEKLGDSDKFIF. The CDR3 nucleotides are TGTGCCTGTGACAGCGAGAAACTGGGGGATAGCGATAAATTCATCTTT.

Only a few counts were recorded for this clone. The amino acid sequence in TCRdb belongs to a much larger clone and departs from this DNA's translation at residue 9, likely a sequencing read error; the sequence shown is translated from the DNA. This chain connects TRDV2 to TRDJ1; maybe TRDD3 (5 bases). The J gene, not given by TCRdb, was assigned here from a germline match of the nucleotide sequence. This CDR3 has 19 residues. The germline gives CDR1 GEAIGNYY, CDR2 EKD. Trimming took off 0 bases at V and 0 bases at J, with 22 bases between the two ends. CDR3 sequence: CACDTVIQPGVRHTDKLIF. The CDR3, as DNA: TGTGCCTGTGACACCGTTATCCAACCGGGGGTTCGGCACACCGATAAACTCATCTTT.

On this clone itself: The protein TCRdb gives is from a much larger clone and does not agree with this DNA's translation at residue 6, likely a read error; the protein shown here comes from the DNA. The rearrangement uses TRDV1 and TRDJ1, with TRDD3 matching 8 bases. Matching the DNA to germline supplied the J gene, which TCRdb does not give. The trim removed 2 bases at V and 2 bases at J, leaving 13 bases unmatched. The germline V gene encodes CDR1 TSWWSYY and CDR2 QGS. This CDR3 is 18 amino acids long. The DNA of the CDR3 is TGTGCTCTTGGGGAAGAGGAGGTAGGGATACGAAGGACCGATAAACTCATCTTT. This sequence encodes CALGEEEVGIRRTDKLIF.

This clone has a handful of counts. The protein that TCRdb holds for this DNA derives from a much larger clone and differs from the translated DNA at residue 11, which likely indicates a read error; the protein shown here is translated from the DNA. The chain combines TRDV1 with TRDJ1; the match to TRDD2 covers 9 bases. The CDR3 has 19 amino acids. V trimming: 0 bases; J trimming: 1 base; junction bases outside the gene matches: 12. Germline values: CDR1 TSWWSYY, CDR2 QGS. The CDR3 DNA is TGTGCTCTTGGGGAACTCGCCTTCCTACCGTGGCCTCGCACCGATAAACTCATCTTT. Its translation is CALGELAFLPWPRTDKLIF.

This clone has only a few counts. TCRdb has a much larger clone's protein, which differs at residue 13 from the translation of this DNA, likely because of a read error; what is shown is the protein translated from the DNA. CDR3 in amino acids: CACVMLSGGYGSADKLIF. In nucleotides, the CDR3 is TGTGCCTGTGTCATGCTCTCTGGGGGATACGGGAGCGCCGATAAACTCATCTTT. The chain employs TRDV2 and TRDJ1, with 12 bases lining up with TRDD3. The J gene is not listed in TCRdb, so it was assigned here from a DNA match to germline. This CDR3 has 18 amino acids. V was clipped by 5 bases and J by 3 bases; unmatched bases: 15. CDR1 GEAIGNYY and CDR2 EKD come from the germline V gene.

This clone was found a few times. This likely stems from a read error, as it lies one base from a far larger clone. This sample includes further DNA sequences coding for the same CDR3. J is TRDJ1 and V is TRDV1; no definite D call. Germline values: CDR1 TSWWSYY, CDR2 QGS. The CDR3 is 18 residues long. Trimming took 4 bases from V and 0 from J, leaving 21 bases between them. The CDR3 spells CALGAPLREGPYTDKLIF. The CDR3, as DNA: TGTGCTCTTGGGGCTCCACTACGGGAGGGTCCGTACACCGATAAACTCATCTTT.

This clone was seen only a few times. The likely explanation is a read error, given a far larger clone one base away. This sample also contains other DNA sequences that code for the same CDR3. The chain recombines TRDV2 with TRDJ1; 10 positions agree with TRDD3. The J gene is not listed in TCRdb, so it was assigned here from a DNA match to germline. The CDR3 length is 19 residues. The germline V gene encodes CDR1 GEAIGNYY and CDR2 EKD. The CDR3: CACDTFSYGGYGYTDKLIF. The CDR3 DNA follows: TGTGCCTGTGACACCTTTTCCTACGGGGGATACGGGTACACAGATAAACTCATCTTT.

This clone has ten or more counts. One end of the junction varies from germline; a read error may be responsible. The chain is built from TRDV1 and TRDJ1, with 11 bases lining up with TRDD3. This CDR3 is 24 amino acids long. Germline CDR1 is TSWWSYY and CDR2 is QGS. The CDR3: CAPGAFPANGGYGTRPRYTDKLIF. The CDR3 region has the DNA TGTGCTCCTGGGGCCTTTCCTGCGAATGGGGGATACGGGACAAGACCGCGGTACACCGATAAACTCATCTTT.

This clone came up many times. V and J are TRDV2 and TRDJ1, with TRDD3 matching 9 bases. J lost 0 bases, V lost 0 bases, and 10 bases had no gene match. CDR1 and CDR2 (germline): GEAIGNYY, EKD. The CDR3 totals 18 residues. The CDR3 spells CACDTFHTGGKYTDKLIF. The CDR3 DNA follows: TGTGCCTGTGACACCTTCCATACTGGGGGAAAATACACCGATAAACTCATCTTT.

This clone was counted only a few times. TCRdb's protein for this DNA is that of a much larger clone and differs from the translation at residue 10, likely a read error; the protein shown is the DNA translation. CDR3 amino acids: CALAGYWGIGELIF. CDR3 sequence (DNA): TGTGCTCTCGCGGGCTACTGGGGGATTGGGGAACTCATCTTT. The genes are TRDV1 and TRDJ1, with 10 bases that match TRDD3. There are 14 residues in the CDR3. Germline V gives CDR1 TSWWSYY, CDR2 QGS. V gave up 9 bases and J gave up 9 bases; unmatched junction bases: 13.

A note on this clone: The TCRdb record carries a much larger clone's protein, which differs from this DNA's translation at residue 12; a read error is the likely cause, and the protein listed here is the DNA translation. The chain joins TRDV1 to TRDJ1; 8 bases map to TRDD3. The J gene, missing from TCRdb, was assigned here through DNA to germline matching. In germline, CDR1 is TSWWSYY, CDR2 QGS. This CDR3 is built from 16 residues. DNA for the CDR3: TGTGCTCTTGGGGAAGCCCGGCTGGGGGACACCGTTAAACTCATCTTT. Protein: CALGEARLGDTVKLIF.

By proportion, this clone is medium-sized (0.01 to 0.1%). Distinct nucleotide sequences in the sample also encode this CDR3. The chain recombines TRDV1 with TRDJ1; 8 bases fit TRDD2. Germline-derived CDR1 and CDR2 are TSWWSYY and QGS. V trimming: 2 bases; J trimming: 0 bases; junction bases outside the gene matches: 2. The CDR3 covers 15 residues. This CDR3 is CALGESFLNTDKLIF. CDR3 sequence (DNA): TGTGCTCTTGGGGAATCCTTCCTAAACACCGATAAACTCATCTTT.

This clone has ten or more counts. The chain has TRDV2 and TRDJ1; D gene uncertain. The J gene is not listed in TCRdb, so it was assigned here from a DNA match to germline. Germline V gene lookup returns CDR1 GEAIGNYY and CDR2 EKD. This CDR3 comprises 17 residues. The V gene lost 0 bases and the J gene lost 0 bases, with 16 bases spanning the gap. The CDR3 DNA follows: TGTGCCTGTGACACCGTCGTACCGCCGACGTACACCGATAAACTCATCTTT. Encoded protein: CACDTVVPPTYTDKLIF.

For this clone: The protein TCRdb lists belongs to a much larger clone and differs from this DNA's translation at residue 10, which points to a read error; the protein shown is made from the DNA. The chain couples TRDV2 to TRDJ1, with TRDD3 matching 8 bases. Since TCRdb gives no J gene, matching the DNA to germline was used here to assign it. The CDR3 is 16 amino acids. V lost 3 bases and J lost 0; bases outside the gene matches: 8. Germline CDR1 and CDR2: GEAIGNYY and EKD. Here the CDR3 DNA reads TGTGCCTGTGACTCCCTTACTGGGGGTCACACCGATAAACTCATCTTT. Translated: CACDSLTGGHTDKLIF.

Ten or more counts support this clone. TCRdb's entry gives the protein of a much larger clone, which mismatches this DNA's translation at residue 3, likely from a read error; the protein reported here is translated from the DNA. This chain uses TRDV1 with TRDJ1, with 13 nucleotides matching TRDD3. The germline gives CDR1 TSWWSYY, CDR2 QGS. This CDR3 region has 22 residues. CDR3 loop: CAFGLPLGRSTGGYGTTDKLIF. Here the CDR3 DNA reads TGTGCTTTTGGGCTCCCATTAGGCCGTAGTACTGGGGGATACGGTACTACCGATAAACTCATCTTT.

Comment on this clone: The TCRdb record carries a much larger clone's protein, which differs from this DNA's translation at residue 5; a read error is the likely cause, and the protein listed here is the DNA translation. V usage is TRDV1 and J usage is TRDJ1; 9 positions agree with TRDD3. Because TCRdb records no J gene, it was assigned here through a match of the DNA to germline. The junction had 11 bases not matched to a gene; V was cut back by 4 bases and J by 2 bases. The CDR3 totals 17 residues. In germline, CDR1 is TSWWSYY, CDR2 QGS. The CDR3: CALGGRLRGYGTDKLIF. CDR3 nucleotides: TGTGCTCTTGGGGGACGCCTAAGGGGATACGGAACCGATAAACTCATCTTT.

This clone was seen many times. The rearrangement links TRDV2 to TRDJ3; D gene unclear. TCRdb supplies no J gene; here it was assigned by aligning the nucleotide sequence to germline. Germline loops: CDR1 GEAIGNYY, CDR2 EKD. Trimming left V 3 bases short and J 0 bases short, with 11 bases between. This CDR3 is 17 amino acids long. CDR3 sequence reads: CACDPSSSSWDTRQMFF. In nucleotides, the CDR3 is TGTGCCTGTGACCCCTCGTCAAGCTCCTGGGACACCCGACAGATGTTTTTC.

About this clone: The protein in TCRdb stems from a much larger clone and differs at residue 9 from this DNA's translation, likely a read error; here the protein is translated from the DNA. The chain links TRDV1 to TRDJ1; 11 nucleotides agree with TRDD3. Assignment of the J gene here rests on matching the DNA to germline, because TCRdb gives none. Germline values: CDR1 TSWWSYY, CDR2 QGS. J was trimmed by 5 bases and V by 1 base; bases with no gene match: 27. The CDR3 runs 23 residues. The CDR3 DNA sequence: TGTGCTCTTGGGGAACCTGGGCTACCTTTCTCGAACTGGGGGATATGGAGGCAAGATAAACTCATCTTT. This gives the protein CALGEPGLPFSNWGIWRQDKLIF.

Comments on this clone: This likely stems from a read error, as it lies one base from a far larger clone. The same CDR3 arises from other DNA sequences in this sample as well. The V call is TRDV3, the J call TRDJ1; 12 bases map to TRDD3. The J gene, not given by TCRdb, was assigned here from a germline match of the nucleotide sequence. This CDR3 contains 16 residues. Per the germline V gene, CDR1 is TVYSNPD and CDR2 is GDNSRS (reference sequence). V gave up 4 bases and J gave up 3 bases; unmatched junction bases: 12. CDR3 in DNA: TGTGCCTCGGGGCCATACTGGGGGATACAGCCCGATAAACTCATCTTT. It translates to CASGPYWGIQPDKLIF.

This clone was seen only a few times. The protein that TCRdb holds for this DNA derives from a much larger clone and differs from the translated DNA at residue 12, which likely indicates a read error; the protein shown here is translated from the DNA. J is TRDJ1 and V is TRDV1; D is uncertain. V gave up 5 bases and J gave up 8 bases, with 24 bases separating them. Germline V gene data show CDR1 as TSWWSYY and CDR2 as QGS. CDR3 length equals 16 residues. Here the CDR3 DNA reads TGTGCTCTTGGGTTACTCTCCGCCGCGCCGTCGTGCAAACTCATCTTT. Its translation is CALGLLSAAPSCKLIF.

In this sample, this clone turned up a few times. A read error likely explains why the TCRdb protein, taken from a much larger clone, differs from this DNA's translation at residue 12; the protein shown is translated from the DNA. This chain uses TRDV2 with TRDJ1, with 8 bases lining up with TRDD3. The CDR3 sequence is 21 residues long. CDR1 and CDR2 (germline): GEAIGNYY, EKD. J was trimmed by 3 bases and V by 3 bases; bases with no gene match: 26. In DNA, the CDR3 is TGTGCCTGTGACTCTCTCCTCCCGTCCCCCGGGGGCTGGGGGACATCCGATAAACTCATCTTT. Translating it yields CACDSLLPSPGGWGTSDKLIF.

This clone was recorded at least ten times. The chain employs TRDV1 and TRDJ1; TRDD3 is a possible D gene (5 bases). The CDR3 covers 20 residues. Germline assignment: CDR1 TSWWSYY and CDR2 QGS. The ends were cut back, 3 bases at V and 0 bases at J, with 26 bases in the middle. The CDR3 reads CALGDHLGLTGGSNTDKLIF. The CDR3 DNA is TGTGCTCTTGGGGACCACCTGGGTCTTACAGGGGGCTCAAACACCGATAAACTCATCTTT.

Of note for this clone: The TCRdb protein, from a much larger clone, departs from this DNA's translation at residue 14, likely by read error; the protein shown derives from the DNA. The chain carries TRDV1 and TRDJ1; 7 bases are shared with TRDD3. Here the J gene was assigned by germline matching of the DNA, as TCRdb has none. Trimming removed 6 bases from V and 1 base from J; junction bases left unmatched: 29. CDR3 length equals 22 residues. Germline CDR1 TSWWSYY, CDR2 QGS. In nucleotides, the CDR3 is TGTGCTCTTGGTCTTGTTCATAGTGGAAAGGGCTGGGGGGTACTGATCACCGATAAACTCATCTTT. The encoded protein is CALGLVHSGKGWGVLITDKLIF.

Only a few counts were recorded for this clone. The protein recorded in TCRdb matches a much larger clone and deviates from this DNA's translation at residue 7, suggesting a read error; the protein here is obtained by translating the DNA. The genes are TRDV1 and TRDJ1; 11 positions agree with TRDD3. TCRdb offers no J gene call, so here the DNA was matched to germline to obtain one. In germline, CDR1 is TSWWSYY, CDR2 QGS. J was trimmed by 0 bases and V by 9 bases; bases with no gene match: 24. This CDR3 comprises 21 residues. This CDR3 reads CALRRLVWGIQGGQYTDKLIF. In DNA form, the CDR3 reads TGTGCTCTCCGCCGTCTAGTCTGGGGGATACAGGGAGGCCAGTACACCGATAAACTCATCTTT.

This clone was seen only a few times. TCRdb pairs this DNA with a much larger clone's protein that differs at residue 10, likely a read error; the protein shown was translated from the DNA. The V call is TRDV2, the J call TRDJ1; 7 bases are shared with TRDD3. This CDR3 has 19 residues. CDR1 is GEAIGNYY, CDR2 EKD, per germline. With V trimmed by 3 bases and J by 0 bases, 18 bases remained unmatched. The CDR3 loop is CACDSVRTGEVPYTDKLIF. Written as DNA, the CDR3 is TGTGCCTGTGACTCGGTCCGAACTGGGGAAGTTCCGTACACCGATAAACTCATCTTT.

This clone was observed many times. The chain employs TRDV2 and TRDJ1; 12 bases are shared with TRDD3. V shed 1 base and J 0 bases; nucleotides not matched to a gene: 11. Germline V gene sequence: CDR1 GEAIGNYY, CDR2 EKD. This CDR3 spans 19 amino acids. CDR3 sequence: CACDTLGLGDTRYTDKLIF. The CDR3 bases are TGTGCCTGTGACACTTTGGGGCTGGGGGATACGCGGTACACCGATAAACTCATCTTT.

This clone was picked up a small number of times. TCRdb's entry gives the protein of a much larger clone, which mismatches this DNA's translation at residue 14, likely from a read error; the protein reported here is translated from the DNA. V is TRDV1 and J is TRDJ1; 10 nucleotides align to TRDD3. Here the J gene was assigned by germline matching of the DNA, as TCRdb has none. CDR1 and CDR2 from the germline V gene are TSWWSYY and QGS. The length of the CDR3 is 17 residues. CDR3 loop: CALGMRGIRRVFDRLIF. In DNA, the CDR3 is TGTGCTCTTGGAATGAGGGGGATACGCCGCGTGTTCGATAGACTCATCTTT.